A single sample is the source of the 6 T cell receptor beta chains below, sequenced in a study of T-cell memory formation after mild COVID-19. MiXCR, applied by TCRdb to the 5' RACE reads, yields one record per CDR3 protein. The sample records around 200,000 distinct CDR3 sequences, about 18% being singletons. Sequencing used PBMCs or a T cell subset sorted from them (not recorded which). These receptors all stem from a man aged 18 to 29 who had mild COVID-19 (a few samples of this study predate the infection). Cell type and time point are not known.

The chain combines TRBV6-2 or TRBV6-3 with TRBJ1-5, with 9 bases that match TRBD1. The CDR3 loop spans 15 amino acids. The germline V gene encodes CDR1 MNHEY and CDR2 SVGEGT. Trimming at V came to 6 bases and at J to 5 bases, leaving 8 bases not matched to a gene. CDR3 protein: CASSPGTGFDQPQHF. The CDR3 DNA is TGTGCCAGCAGCCCCGGGACAGGGTTTGATCAGCCCCAGCATTTT.

The V gene is TRBV4-3, the J gene TRBJ2-4; unclear D gene. V lost 0 bases and J 8 bases, leaving 8 bases between the germline ends. CDR1 and CDR2 (germline): LGHNA, YSLEER. This CDR3 has 13 amino acids. The CDR3 DNA is TGCGCCAGCAGCCAAGAAGTTGGGGACATTCAGTACTTC. Translating gives CASSQEVGDIQYF.

Comments on this clonotype: One junction end does not reproduce the germline sequence, and a read error may be involved. The chain recombines TRBV20-1 with TRBJ1-4; D may be TRBD1 (6 bases). The CDR3 sequence is 15 residues long. Germline assignment: CDR1 DFQATT and CDR2 SNEGSKA (reference sequence). The CDR3, as DNA: TGCAGTGCCAGAGAAGGGGGTAGGGGGAATGAAAAACTGTTTTTT. Translated, it gives CSAREGGRGNEKLFF.

This clonotype was observed a few times. The chain couples TRBV5-1 to TRBJ1-5; TRBD1 aligns across 8 bases. The CDR3 contains 15 residues. J lost 4 bases, V lost 0 bases, and 3 bases had no gene match. The germline gives CDR1 SGHRS, CDR2 YFSETQ. The DNA of the CDR3 is TGCGCCAGCAGCTTGGATGGACAGGGTAATCAGCCCCAGCATTTT. This sequence encodes CASSLDGQGNQPQHF.

This clonotype was seen a few times. The V and J genes are TRBV5-1 and TRBJ2-3, with D possibly being TRBD1 (6 bases). The germline V gene encodes CDR1 SGHRS and CDR2 YFSETQ. The germline V and J ends were trimmed by 6 bases and 9 bases, with 20 bases remaining between them. There are 14 residues in the CDR3. The CDR3 DNA reads as TGCGCCAGCACGTGGCATGGCCAACAGGGAACGCAGTATTTT. It yields the protein CASTWHGQQGTQYF. Based on the CDR3 plus reference TRBV5-1 and TRBJ2-3, the full variable domain is KAGVTQTPRYLIKTRGQQVTLSCSPISGHRSVSWYQQTPGQGLQFLFEYFSETQRNKGNFPGRFSGRQFSNSRSEMNVSTLELGDSALYLCASTWHGQQGTQYFGPGTRLTVL.

The chain links TRBV12-3 or TRBV12-4 to TRBJ2-6, with D maybe TRBD1 (6 bases). V lost 1 base to trimming and J lost 4 bases, with 20 bases between them. The CDR3 extends over 19 amino acids. In nucleotides, the CDR3 is TGTGCCAGCAGTTTAGTTCTAGCAGGGGCACCGGGAGGGGCCAACGTCCTGACTTTC. Protein product: CASSLVLAGAPGGANVLTF.